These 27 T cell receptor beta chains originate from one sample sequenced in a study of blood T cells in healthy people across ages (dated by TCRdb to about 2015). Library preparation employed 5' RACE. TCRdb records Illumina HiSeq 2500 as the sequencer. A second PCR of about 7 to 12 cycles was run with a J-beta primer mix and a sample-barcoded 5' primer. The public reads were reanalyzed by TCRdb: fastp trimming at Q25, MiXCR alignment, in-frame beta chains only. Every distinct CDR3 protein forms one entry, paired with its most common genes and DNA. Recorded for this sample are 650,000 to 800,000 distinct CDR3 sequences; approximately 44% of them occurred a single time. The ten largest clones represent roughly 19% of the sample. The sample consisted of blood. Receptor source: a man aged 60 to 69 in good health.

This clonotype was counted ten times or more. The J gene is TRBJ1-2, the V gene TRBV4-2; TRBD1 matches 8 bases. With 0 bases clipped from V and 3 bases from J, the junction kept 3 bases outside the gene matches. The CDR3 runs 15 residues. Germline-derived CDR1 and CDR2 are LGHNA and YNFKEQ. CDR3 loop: CASSQDQGADYGYTF. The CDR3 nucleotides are TGTGCCAGCAGCCAAGACCAGGGGGCGGACTATGGCTACACCTTC.

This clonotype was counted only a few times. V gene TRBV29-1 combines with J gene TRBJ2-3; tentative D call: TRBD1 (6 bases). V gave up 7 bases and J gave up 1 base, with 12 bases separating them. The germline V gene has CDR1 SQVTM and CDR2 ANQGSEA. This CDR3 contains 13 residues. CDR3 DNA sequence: TGCAGCGCTCCTGAGGGGGGCACAGATACGCAGTATTTT. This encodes CSAPEGGTDTQYF.

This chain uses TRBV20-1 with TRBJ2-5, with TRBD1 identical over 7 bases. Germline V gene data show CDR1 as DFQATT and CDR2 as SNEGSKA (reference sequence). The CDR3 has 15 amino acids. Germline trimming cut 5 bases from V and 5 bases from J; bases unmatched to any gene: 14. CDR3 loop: CSAGQTGWKRETQYF. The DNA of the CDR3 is TGCAGTGCTGGACAGACAGGGTGGAAAAGGGAGACCCAGTACTTC.

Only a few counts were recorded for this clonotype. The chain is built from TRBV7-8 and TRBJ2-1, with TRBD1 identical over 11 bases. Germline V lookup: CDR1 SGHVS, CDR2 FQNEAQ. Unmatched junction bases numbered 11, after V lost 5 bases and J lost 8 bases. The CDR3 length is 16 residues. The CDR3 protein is CASSPGLGQGAHEQFF. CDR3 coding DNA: TGTGCCAGCAGCCCGGGTCTCGGACAGGGGGCACATGAGCAGTTCTTC.

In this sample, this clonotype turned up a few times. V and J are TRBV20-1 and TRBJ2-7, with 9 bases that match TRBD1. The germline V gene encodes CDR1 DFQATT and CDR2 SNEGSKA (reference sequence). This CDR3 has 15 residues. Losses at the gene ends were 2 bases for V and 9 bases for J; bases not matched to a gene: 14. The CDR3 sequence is CSARLEKGGQGVQYF. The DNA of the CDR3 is TGCAGTGCTAGATTGGAAAAAGGGGGACAGGGAGTGCAGTACTTC.

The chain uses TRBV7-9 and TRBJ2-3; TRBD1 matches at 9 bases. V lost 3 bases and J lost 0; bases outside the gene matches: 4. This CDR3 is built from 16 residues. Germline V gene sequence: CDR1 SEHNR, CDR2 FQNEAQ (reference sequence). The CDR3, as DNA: TGTGCCAGCAGCTTTTGGGACAGGGAAAGCACAGATACGCAGTATTTT. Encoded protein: CASSFWDRESTDTQYF.

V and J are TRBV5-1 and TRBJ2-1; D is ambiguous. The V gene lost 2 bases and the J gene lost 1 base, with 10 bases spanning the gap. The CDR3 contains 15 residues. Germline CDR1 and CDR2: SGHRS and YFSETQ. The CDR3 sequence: CASSLAQASYNEQFF. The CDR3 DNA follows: TGCGCCAGCAGCTTAGCTCAGGCGTCCTACAATGAGCAGTTCTTC. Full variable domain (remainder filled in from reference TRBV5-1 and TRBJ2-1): KAGVTQTPRYLIKTRGQQVTLSCSPISGHRSVSWYQQTPGQGLQFLFEYFSETQRNKGNFPGRFSGRQFSNSRSEMNVSTLELGDSALYLCASSLAQASYNEQFFGPGTRLTVL.

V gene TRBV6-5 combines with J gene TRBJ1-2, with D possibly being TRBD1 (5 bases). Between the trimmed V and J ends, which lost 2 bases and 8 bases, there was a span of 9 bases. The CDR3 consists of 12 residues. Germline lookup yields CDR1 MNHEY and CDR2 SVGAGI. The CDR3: CASSYEGRGYTF. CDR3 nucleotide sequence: TGTGCCAGCAGTTACGAGGGGAGAGGCTACACCTTC.

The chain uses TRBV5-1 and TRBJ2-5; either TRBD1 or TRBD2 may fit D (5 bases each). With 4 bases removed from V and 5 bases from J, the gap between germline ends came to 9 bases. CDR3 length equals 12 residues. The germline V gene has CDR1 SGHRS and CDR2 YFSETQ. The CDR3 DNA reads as TGCGCCAGCAGCGGGGACGGCGAGACCCAGTACTTC. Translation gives CASSGDGETQYF.

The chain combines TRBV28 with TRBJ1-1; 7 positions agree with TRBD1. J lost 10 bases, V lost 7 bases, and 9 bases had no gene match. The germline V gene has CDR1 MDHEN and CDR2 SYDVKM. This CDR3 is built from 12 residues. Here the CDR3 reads CASTRRGLGAFF. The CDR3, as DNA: TGTGCCAGCACCCGAAGGGGGCTGGGAGCTTTCTTT.

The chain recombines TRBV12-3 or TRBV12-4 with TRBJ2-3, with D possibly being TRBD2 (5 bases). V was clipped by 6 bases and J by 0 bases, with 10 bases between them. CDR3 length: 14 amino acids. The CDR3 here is CASRPLASTDTQYF. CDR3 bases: TGTGCCAGCAGGCCTCTAGCTAGCACAGATACGCAGTATTTT.

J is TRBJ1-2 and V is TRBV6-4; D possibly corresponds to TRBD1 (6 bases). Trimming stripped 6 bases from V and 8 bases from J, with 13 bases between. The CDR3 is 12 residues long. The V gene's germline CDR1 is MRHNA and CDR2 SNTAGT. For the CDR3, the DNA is TGTGCCAGCAGGGGGGCCCAGGAGGGCTACACCTTC. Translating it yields CASRGAQEGYTF.

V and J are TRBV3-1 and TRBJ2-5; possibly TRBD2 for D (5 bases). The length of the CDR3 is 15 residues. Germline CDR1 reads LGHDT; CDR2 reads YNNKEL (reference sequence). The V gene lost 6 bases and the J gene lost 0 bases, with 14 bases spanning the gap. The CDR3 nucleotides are TGTGCCAGCAGATCTAGCTGGGGTAACCAAGAGACCCAGTACTTC. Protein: CASRSSWGNQETQYF.

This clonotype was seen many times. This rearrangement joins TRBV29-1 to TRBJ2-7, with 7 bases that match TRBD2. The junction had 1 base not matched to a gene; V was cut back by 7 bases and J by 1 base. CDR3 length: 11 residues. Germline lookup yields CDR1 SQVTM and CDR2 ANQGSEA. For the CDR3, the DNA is TGCAGCGCCGGGGGGTCCTACGAGCAGTACTTC. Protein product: CSAGGSYEQYF.

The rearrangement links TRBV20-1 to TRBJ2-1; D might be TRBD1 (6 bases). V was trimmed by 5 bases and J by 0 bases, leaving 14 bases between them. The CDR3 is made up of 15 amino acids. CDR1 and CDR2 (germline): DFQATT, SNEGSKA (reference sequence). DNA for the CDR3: TGCAGTGCTGCGACAGGCGATAACTCCTACAATGAGCAGTTCTTC. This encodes CSAATGDNSYNEQFF.

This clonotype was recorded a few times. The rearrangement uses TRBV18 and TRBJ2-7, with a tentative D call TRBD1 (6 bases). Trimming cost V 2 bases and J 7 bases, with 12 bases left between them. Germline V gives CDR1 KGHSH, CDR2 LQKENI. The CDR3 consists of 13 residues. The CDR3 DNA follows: TGTGCCAGCTCACCAACCGGGACAAAGGAGCAGTACTTC. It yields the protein CASSPTGTKEQYF.

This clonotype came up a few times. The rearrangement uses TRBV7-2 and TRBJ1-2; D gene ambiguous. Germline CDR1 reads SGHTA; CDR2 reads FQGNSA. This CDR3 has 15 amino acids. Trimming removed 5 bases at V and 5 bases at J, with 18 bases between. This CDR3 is CASSLSAGVGYGYTF. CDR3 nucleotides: TGTGCCAGCAGCCTGTCCGCGGGCGTCGGGTATGGCTACACCTTC.

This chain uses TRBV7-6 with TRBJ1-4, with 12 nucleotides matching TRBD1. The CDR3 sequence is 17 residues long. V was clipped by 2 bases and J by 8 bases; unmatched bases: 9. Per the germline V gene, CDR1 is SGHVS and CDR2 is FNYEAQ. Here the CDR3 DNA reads TGTGCCAGCAGCTTACCGGGACAGGGGGCCCTTGTGGAAAAACTGTTTTTT. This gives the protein CASSLPGQGALVEKLFF.

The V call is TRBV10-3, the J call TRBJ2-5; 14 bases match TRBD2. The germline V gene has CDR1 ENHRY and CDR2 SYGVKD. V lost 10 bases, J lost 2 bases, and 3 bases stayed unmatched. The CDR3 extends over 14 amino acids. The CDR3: CATWTSGGQETQYF. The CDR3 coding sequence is TGTGCCACTTGGACTAGCGGGGGGCAAGAGACCCAGTACTTC.

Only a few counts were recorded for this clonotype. The chain's CDR3 is CASTTGTVDTEAFF. The CDR3 DNA is TGTGCCAGCACCACCGGAACGGTGGACACTGAAGCTTTCTTT. This chain connects TRBV2 to TRBJ1-1; the D is unclear. V dropped 7 bases and J dropped 3 bases, with 15 bases sitting between them. Germline lookup yields CDR1 SNHLY and CDR2 FYNNEI. The CDR3 is 14 amino acids. Using reference TRBV2 and TRBJ1-1 for the parts outside the CDR3, the full variable domain is EPEVTQTPSHQVTQMGQEVILRCVPISNHLYFYWYRQILGQKVEFLVSFYNNEISEKSEIFDDQFSVERPDGSNFTLKIRSTKLEDSAMYFCASTTGTVDTEAFFGQGTRLTVV.

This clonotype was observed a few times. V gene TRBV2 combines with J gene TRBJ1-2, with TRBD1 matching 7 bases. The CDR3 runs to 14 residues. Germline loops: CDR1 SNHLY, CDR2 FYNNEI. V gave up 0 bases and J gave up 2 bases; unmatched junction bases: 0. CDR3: CASSEAGGNYGYTF. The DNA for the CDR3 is TGTGCCAGCAGTGAAGCAGGGGGCAACTATGGCTACACCTTC.

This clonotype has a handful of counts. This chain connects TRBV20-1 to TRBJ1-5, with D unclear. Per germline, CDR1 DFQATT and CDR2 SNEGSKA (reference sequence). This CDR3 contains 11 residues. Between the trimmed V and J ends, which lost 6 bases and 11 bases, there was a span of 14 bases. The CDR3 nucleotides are TGCAGTGCCGCACCGATTTCGGCCCAGCATTTT. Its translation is CSAAPISAQHF.

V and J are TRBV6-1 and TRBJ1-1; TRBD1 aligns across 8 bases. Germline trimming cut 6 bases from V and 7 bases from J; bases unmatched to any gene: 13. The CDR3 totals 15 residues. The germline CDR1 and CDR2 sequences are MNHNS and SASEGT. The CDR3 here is CASRVTGQGFDEAFF. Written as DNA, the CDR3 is TGTGCCAGCAGGGTAACTGGACAGGGTTTTGATGAAGCTTTCTTT.

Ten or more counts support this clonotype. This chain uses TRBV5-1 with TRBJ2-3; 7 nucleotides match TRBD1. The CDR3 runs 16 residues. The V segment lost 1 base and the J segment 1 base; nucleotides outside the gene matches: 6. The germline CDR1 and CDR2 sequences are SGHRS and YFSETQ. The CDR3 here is CASSLRGTDRTDTQYF. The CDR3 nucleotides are TGCGCCAGCAGCTTGAGGGGGACAGACCGCACAGATACGCAGTATTTT.

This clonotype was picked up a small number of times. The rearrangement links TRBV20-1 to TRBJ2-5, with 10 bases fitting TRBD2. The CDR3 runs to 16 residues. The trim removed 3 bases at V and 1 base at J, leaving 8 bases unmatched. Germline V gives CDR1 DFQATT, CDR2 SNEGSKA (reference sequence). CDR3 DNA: TGCAGTGCTAGGGAACTAGCGGGGCTGTTCCAAGAGACCCAGTACTTC. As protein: CSARELAGLFQETQYF.

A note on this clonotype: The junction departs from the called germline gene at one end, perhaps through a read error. The CDR3 spells CTSSSSGVTDTQYF. CDR3 bases: TGTACCAGCAGCTCAAGCGGGGTCACAGATACGCAGTATTTT. This chain uses TRBV11-2 with TRBJ2-3, with 7 nucleotides matching TRBD2. Germline CDR1 is SGHAT and CDR2 is FQNNGV. The length of the CDR3 is 14 residues.

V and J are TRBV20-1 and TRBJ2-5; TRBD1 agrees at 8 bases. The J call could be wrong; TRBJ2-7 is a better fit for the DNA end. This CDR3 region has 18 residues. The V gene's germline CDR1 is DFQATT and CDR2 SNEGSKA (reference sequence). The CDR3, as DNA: TGCAGTGCTAGAGCGGCCCGGGCAGGGGGCGAAAGGTTCTACGAGCAGTACTTC. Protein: CSARAARAGGERFYEQYF.